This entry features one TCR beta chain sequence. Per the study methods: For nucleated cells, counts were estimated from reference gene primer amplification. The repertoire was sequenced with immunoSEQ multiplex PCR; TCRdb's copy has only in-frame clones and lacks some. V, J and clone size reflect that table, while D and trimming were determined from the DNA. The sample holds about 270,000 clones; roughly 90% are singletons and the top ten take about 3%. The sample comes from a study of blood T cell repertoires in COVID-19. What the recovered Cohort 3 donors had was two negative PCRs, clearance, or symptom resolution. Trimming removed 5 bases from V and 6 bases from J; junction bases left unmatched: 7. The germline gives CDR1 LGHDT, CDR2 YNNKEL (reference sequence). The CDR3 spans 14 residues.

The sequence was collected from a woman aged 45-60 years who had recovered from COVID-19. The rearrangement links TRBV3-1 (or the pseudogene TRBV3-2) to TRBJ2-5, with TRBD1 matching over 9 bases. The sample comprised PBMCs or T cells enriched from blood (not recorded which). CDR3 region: CASSKTGGAKTQYF. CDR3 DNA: TGTGCCAGCAGCAAGACAGGGGGAGCGAAGACCCAGTACTTC.